This T cell receptor beta chain was identified during a study of T-cell reconstitution after alpha-beta-depleted transplantation in children. Study-wide points: For some patients, TCRbeta diversity was high at day 60 because of recipient T cells and thymic progenitors that survived. About two months after transplant, alpha-beta T cells reportedly came from several hundred expanded graft clones. A year post-transplant, T-cell counts and diversity derived mostly from newly produced T cells.

Germline V lookup: CDR1 LGHDT, CDR2 YNNKEL (reference sequence). V was trimmed by 4 bases and J by 1 base, leaving 10 bases between them. The CDR3 covers 14 residues. Construction of the TCRbeta library involved unique molecular identifiers. Using its own MiXCR run on the PCR reads, TCRdb lists one record per CDR3 protein. The table shows about 1,000,000 distinct CDR3 sequences, with roughly 29% occurring only once. This clonotype was recorded a few times. Its antigen is undetermined. Here the sequenced sample was PBMCs, mostly from graft donor cells, taken 360 days after TCRalphabeta/CD19-depleted stem cell transplant. This clonotype was sampled from a boy younger than two who had a stem cell transplant for SCID, so the T cells may come from the graft donor. The chain has TRBV3-1 and TRBJ1-1; D uncertain. This CDR3 reads CASSLRQSNTEAFF. Written as DNA, the CDR3 is TGTGCCAGCAGCCTTAGGCAGTCGAACACTGAAGCTTTCTTT. The variable domain in full, with the rest retrieved from reference TRBV3-1 and TRBJ1-1, is DTAVSQTPKYLVTQMGNDKSIKCEQNLGHDTMYWYKQDSKKFLKIMFSYNNKELIINETVPNRFSPKSPDKAHLNLHINSLELGDSAVYFCASSLRQSNTEAFFGQGTRLTVV.